This TCR beta chain is drawn from a study of blood T cell repertoires in COVID-19. Looking at the study overall: Some COVID-19 samples were acute and others convalescent; all came from the United States, Italy and Spain. PBMCs, B-cell-depleted T cells, or T cells were the source of the cDNA or gDNA that made up the material.

V gave up 5 bases and J gave up 6 bases; unmatched junction bases: 5. Per germline, CDR1 MGHDK and CDR2 SYGVNS. This CDR3 comprises 13 residues. Participants were aged about 18 to 90 years, lived in 24 US areas, and enrolled virtually. Authors' data handling: The authors estimated nucleated cell counts from reference gene primer amplification. Here immunoSEQ multiplex PCR was the method, and the copy in TCRdb shows in-frame clones only, minus some. V and J calls and clone size are given by that table; D and trimming were obtained from the DNA. This sample has 220,000 or so clones, with about four fifths found just once. This clone turned up a few times.

The sequence came from a woman between 40 and 55 years old with acute COVID-19. The chain joins TRBV25-1 to TRBJ1-1; 8 bases match TRBD1. The specimen was PBMCs or T cells enriched from blood (not recorded which). The CDR3 is CASSWQGAAEAFF. In DNA form, the CDR3 reads TGTGCCAGCAGTTGGCAGGGGGCAGCTGAAGCTTTCTTT.